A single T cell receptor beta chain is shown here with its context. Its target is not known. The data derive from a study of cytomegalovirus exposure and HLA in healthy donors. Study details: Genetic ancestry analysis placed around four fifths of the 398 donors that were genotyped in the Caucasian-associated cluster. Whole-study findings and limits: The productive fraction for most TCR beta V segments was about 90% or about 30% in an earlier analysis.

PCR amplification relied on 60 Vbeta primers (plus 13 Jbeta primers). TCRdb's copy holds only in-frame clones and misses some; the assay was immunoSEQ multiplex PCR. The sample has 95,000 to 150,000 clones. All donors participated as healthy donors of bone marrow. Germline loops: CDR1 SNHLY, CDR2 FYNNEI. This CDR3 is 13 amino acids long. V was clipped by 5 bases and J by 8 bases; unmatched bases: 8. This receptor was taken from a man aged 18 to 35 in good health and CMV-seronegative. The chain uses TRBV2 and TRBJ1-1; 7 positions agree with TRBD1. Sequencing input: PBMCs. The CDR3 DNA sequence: TGTGCCAGCAGTCCCTCCGGACAGGCGGAAGCTTTCTTT. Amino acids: CASSPSGQAEAFF.